This passage covers 21 T cell receptor beta chains from one sample sequenced in a study of CD8+ T cells in alopecia areata (dated by TCRdb to the late 2010s). Library method: the immunoSEQ multiplex PCR assay. RNA was extracted from all samples and reverse transcribed into cDNA as template for TCR sequencing. TCRdb took over this immuneACCESS table, retaining in-frame rearrangements with V and J assigned. Such tables are incomplete; in checked studies, under half of the missing clones stem from an unresolved V gene, and the remainder is unexplained. The sample table holds about 140,000 clones, of which less than 75% were seen once. Together, the top ten hold about 38% of the sample. The specimen sequenced was CD8+ T cells sorted from blood. The receptor source for this set is a human donor in good health.

In this sample, this clone turned up once. The chain is built from TRBV28 and TRBJ1-5; 7 bases are a match to TRBD1. The CDR3 contains 14 residues. The V gene end was trimmed by 5 bases and the J gene end by 1 base; junction bases not matched to a gene: 2. The germline gives CDR1 MDHEN, CDR2 SYDVKM. DNA of the CDR3: TGTGCCAGCAGTAACAGGGGAAGCAATCAGCCCCAGCATTTT. Its protein product is CASSNRGSNQPQHF.

Comment on this clone: This sample includes further DNA sequences coding for the same CDR3. V gene TRBV7-2 combines with J gene TRBJ2-1; unclear D gene. Germline V CDR1 and CDR2: SGHTA, FQGNSA. CDR3 length: 12 residues. The V end was cut by 1 base, the J end by 7 bases, with 5 bases between. Written as DNA, the CDR3 is TGTGCCAGCAGCTTAGTGGGGAATGAGCAGTTCTTC. Residues: CASSLVGNEQFF.

The CDR3 nucleotides are TGTGCCAGCAGTTTCGGACGGAATAGCAATCAGCCCCAGCATTTT. This encodes CASSFGRNSNQPQHF. The rearrangement links TRBV27 to TRBJ1-5; no reliable D call. The CDR3 loop spans 15 amino acids. V gave up 3 bases and J gave up 0 bases, with 9 bases separating them. Germline values: CDR1 MNHEY, CDR2 SMNVEV (reference sequence).

This clone came up a few times. This chain links TRBV2 with TRBJ2-3; 10 bases line up with TRBD2. The J segment lost 1 base and the V segment lost 7 bases, leaving 5 bases of the junction unmatched. Germline V CDR1 and CDR2: SNHLY, FYNNEI. CDR3 length equals 15 residues. The CDR3 loop is CASTYGLAGTDTQYF. The CDR3 DNA follows: TGTGCCAGCACATACGGACTAGCGGGCACAGATACGCAGTATTTT.

The gene calls are TRBV6-4 and TRBJ2-2; D may match TRBD1 or TRBD2 (5 bases each). CDR1 and CDR2 from the germline V gene are MRHNA and SNTAGT. Between the trimmed V and J ends, which lost 0 bases and 7 bases, there was a span of 6 bases. The CDR3 covers 13 residues. The CDR3 DNA reads as TGTGCCAGCAGTGACTCGGGGGTCGGGGAGCTGTTTTTT. Its translation: CASSDSGVGELFF.

The chain couples TRBV27 to TRBJ1-1, with a weak D call TRBD1 (5 bases). This CDR3 is built from 14 residues. Germline CDR1 and CDR2: MNHEY and SMNVEV (reference sequence). Trimming removed 6 bases at V and 7 bases at J, with 18 bases between. The CDR3 reads CASSQTPGTGEAFF. CDR3 sequence (DNA): TGTGCCAGCAGCCAGACCCCGGGGACTGGTGAAGCTTTCTTT.

Only a few counts were recorded for this clone. This chain links TRBV2 with TRBJ2-6; 8 bases are a match to TRBD1. The CDR3 spans 17 residues. CDR1 SNHLY and CDR2 FYNNEI come from the germline V gene. V lost 10 bases to trimming and J lost 0 bases; unmatched junction nucleotides: 11. Here the CDR3 DNA reads TGTGCCAACCCAAAAGGGACAGGCAGCTCTGGGGCCAACGTCCTGACTTTC. Protein: CANPKGTGSSGANVLTF. Together with reference TRBV2 and TRBJ2-6, the CDR3 gives the full variable domain: EPEVTQTPSHQVTQMGQEVILRCVPISNHLYFYWYRQILGQKVEFLVSFYNNEISEKSEIFDDQFSVERPDGSNFTLKIRSTKLEDSAMYFCANPKGTGSSGANVLTFGAGSRLTVL.

This clone is categorized as medium-sized. The rearrangement links TRBV4-1 to TRBJ1-1; a possible D gene is TRBD1 (6 bases). Trimming stripped 0 bases from V and 4 bases from J, with 21 bases between. Germline CDR1 is MGHRA and CDR2 is YSYEKL. The CDR3 is made up of 18 amino acids. In DNA, the CDR3 is TGCGCCAGCAGCCAAGATCCTCAGGGGACCTCCTCGGGCACTGAAGCTTTCTTT. Its translation is CASSQDPQGTSSGTEAFF.

The rearrangement links TRBV27 to TRBJ2-2; D not resolved. The CDR3 has 14 residues. Germline V gives CDR1 MNHEY, CDR2 SMNVEV (reference sequence). V was cut by 3 bases and J by 4 bases, with 9 bases left in between. CDR3 amino acids: CASSLKGPTGELFF. In DNA form, the CDR3 reads TGTGCCAGCAGTTTGAAAGGTCCCACCGGGGAGCTGTTTTTT.

This clone appeared a single time. The chain carries TRBV10-2 and TRBJ2-5; tentative D call: TRBD1 (7 bases). Germline values: CDR1 WSHSY, CDR2 SAAADI. The V end lost 10 bases, the J end lost 5 bases, and 23 bases lay between the germline ends. This CDR3 contains 15 residues. The CDR3 nucleotides are TGCGCCAACCGGAGGGGGCCCGAGCCGGCGGAGACCCAGTACTTC. It specifies CANRRGPEPAETQYF.

The chain employs TRBV13 and TRBJ2-7, with D tentatively TRBD2 (5 bases). Germline lookup yields CDR1 PRHDT and CDR2 FYEKMQ (reference sequence). V lost 5 bases to trimming and J lost 2 bases, with 16 bases between them. CDR3 length: 15 residues. The CDR3 coding sequence is TGTGCCAGCAGCCCTGGTGTTCGGGGTACCTACGAGCAGTACTTC. Translation gives CASSPGVRGTYEQYF. Full variable domain (rest looked up from reference TRBV13 and TRBJ2-7): AAGVIQSPRHLIKEKRETATLKCYPIPRHDTVYWYQQGPGQDPQFLISFYEKMQSDKGSIPDRFSAQQFSDYHSELNMSSLELGDSALYFCASSPGVRGTYEQYFGPGTRLTVT.

V is TRBV29-1 and J is TRBJ1-1; TRBD1 aligns across 7 bases. The V and J ends lost 2 bases and 5 bases, in that order; junction bases with no gene match: 8. The CDR3 runs 14 residues. CDR1 SQVTM and CDR2 ANQGSEA come from the germline V gene. CDR3 loop: CSVEFQGVQTEAFF. The DNA of the CDR3 is TGCAGCGTTGAATTCCAGGGGGTTCAGACTGAAGCTTTCTTT.

The chain recombines TRBV5-1 with TRBJ1-5; D is unresolved. The CDR3 is 15 residues long. Trimming shortened V by 1 base and J by 2 bases, and 10 bases separated the two germline ends. Germline-derived CDR1 and CDR2 are SGHRS and YFSETQ. The CDR3 spells CASSLSDGRNQPQHF. CDR3 nucleotides: TGCGCCAGCAGCTTGTCGGACGGTCGCAATCAGCCCCAGCATTTT.

V usage is TRBV4-1 and J usage is TRBJ2-1, with TRBD2 as a possible D gene (5 bases). V lost 3 bases, J lost 4 bases, and 16 bases lay in between. The CDR3 contains 16 residues. Germline lookup yields CDR1 MGHRA and CDR2 YSYEKL. The CDR3 DNA reads TGCGCCAGCAGCCAGCAGCCGGCGGGTGCATACAATGAGCAGTTCTTC. It is translated as CASSQQPAGAYNEQFF.

The chain carries TRBV5-4 and TRBJ2-1, with D possibly TRBD2 on 6 matching bases. Germline V gene data show CDR1 as SGHNT and CDR2 as YYREEE (reference sequence). V lost 2 bases and J 0 bases, leaving 6 bases between the germline ends. The CDR3 contains 14 residues. CDR3 protein: CASSFSGSYNEQFF. In DNA, the CDR3 is TGTGCCAGCAGCTTTAGCGGCTCCTACAATGAGCAGTTCTTC.

This clone was counted only a few times. The chain links TRBV9 to TRBJ1-2; D gene unclear. The CDR3 is 13 amino acids. In germline, CDR1 is SGDLS, CDR2 YYNGEE. V was clipped by 4 bases and J by 8 bases, with 15 bases between them. CDR3 nucleotide sequence: TGTGCCAGCAGCCCTTACAGTCTCGGAGGCTACACCTTC. This translates into CASSPYSLGGYTF. The whole variable domain, remainder taken from reference TRBV9 and TRBJ1-2, is DSGVTQTPKHLITATGQRVTLRCSPRSGDLSVYWYQQSLDQGLQFLIQYYNGEERAKGNILERFSAQQFPDLHSELNLSSLELGDSALYFCASSPYSLGGYTFGSGTRLTVV.

The V and J genes are TRBV25-1 and TRBJ2-7; the match to TRBD2 covers 12 bases. The CDR3 is 15 residues long. Germline V lookup: CDR1 MGHDK, CDR2 SYGVNS. V lost 4 bases, J lost 6 bases, and 7 bases stayed unmatched. The CDR3, as DNA: TGTGCCAGCAGTGGGTCGACTAGCGGGAGTCGCGAGCAGTACTTC. Its translation is CASSGSTSGSREQYF.

This chain joins TRBV7-9 and TRBJ2-5; possible D gene TRBD1, 5 bases. Trimming shortened V by 2 bases and J by 5 bases, and 12 bases separated the two germline ends. Germline CDR1 reads SEHNR; CDR2 reads FQNEAQ (reference sequence). The CDR3 runs to 14 residues. The CDR3 is CASSLISGRETQYF. The CDR3 DNA reads TGTGCCAGCAGCTTAATTTCAGGGCGGGAGACCCAGTACTTC.

The gene calls are TRBV2 and TRBJ2-3, with unresolved D. V dropped 6 bases and J dropped 3 bases, with 4 bases sitting between them. CDR3 length: 11 amino acids. The germline V gene has CDR1 SNHLY and CDR2 FYNNEI. CDR3: CASSLTDTQYF. The CDR3 DNA reads TGTGCCAGCAGCCTGACAGATACGCAGTATTTT.

Regarding this clone: The sample has other DNA sequences that encode this CDR3 too. The chain uses TRBV29-1 and TRBJ1-2, with D possibly being TRBD1 (5 bases). V lost 6 bases to trimming and J lost 6 bases, with 11 bases between them. The CDR3 is made up of 11 amino acids. Germline values: CDR1 SQVTM, CDR2 ANQGSEA. The CDR3 DNA reads as TGCAGCGTAAGGGGAAGAGATGGCTACACCTTC. Its protein product is CSVRGRDGYTF.

This clone came up many times. The CDR3 loop reads CASSEGTSTGELFF. The CDR3 nucleotides are TGTGCCAGCAGTGAAGGGACTAGCACCGGGGAGCTGTTTTTT. The chain combines TRBV6-1 with TRBJ2-2; 7 nucleotides agree with TRBD2. This CDR3 comprises 14 residues. J was trimmed by 4 bases and V by 1 base; bases with no gene match: 0. Germline lookup yields CDR1 MNHNS and CDR2 SASEGT.